The clone carrying this T cell receptor beta chain has more than one count but fewer than ten. Primed by a sample-barcoded 5' primer and a J-beta primer mix, a second PCR proceeded for 7 to 11 cycles. TCRdb reprocessed the 5' RACE reads with MiXCR, giving one entry per CDR3 protein. The data contain approximately 1.5 million distinct CDR3 sequences, roughly 30% of them seen just once; the ten biggest clones take up over 9%. The source of the sample is a study of blood T cells in healthy people across ages. The V gene end was trimmed by 3 bases and the J gene end by 7 bases; junction bases not matched to a gene: 8. CDR3 size: 15 residues. The germline V gene has CDR1 GTSNPN and CDR2 SVGIG (reference sequence).

The sample taken for sequencing was blood. The V call is TRBV30, the J call TRBJ2-3; 12 bases map to TRBD1. The TCR comes from a woman in her twenties or thirties in good health. CDR3 loop: CAWRTGTGGLYTQYF. The CDR3 bases are TGTGCCTGGAGGACCGGGACAGGGGGCTTGTATACGCAGTATTTT. Full variable domain (rest looked up from reference TRBV30 and TRBJ2-3): SQTIHQWPATLVQPVGSPLSLECTVEGTSNPNLYWYRQAAGRGLQLLFYSVGIGQISSEVPQNLSASRPQDRQFILSSKKLLLSDSGFYLCAWRTGTGGLYTQYFGPGTRLTVL.